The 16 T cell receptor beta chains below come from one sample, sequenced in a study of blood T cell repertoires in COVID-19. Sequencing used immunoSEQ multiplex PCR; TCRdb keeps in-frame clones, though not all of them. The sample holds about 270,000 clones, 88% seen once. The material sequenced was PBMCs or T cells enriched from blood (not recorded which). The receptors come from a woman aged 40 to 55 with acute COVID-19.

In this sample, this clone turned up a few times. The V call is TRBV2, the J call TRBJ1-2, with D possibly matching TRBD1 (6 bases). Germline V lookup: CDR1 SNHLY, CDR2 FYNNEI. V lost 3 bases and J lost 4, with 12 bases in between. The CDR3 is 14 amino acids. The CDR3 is CASSDRTDLYGYTF. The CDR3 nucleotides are TGTGCCAGCAGTGACCGGACAGACCTCTATGGCTACACCTTC.

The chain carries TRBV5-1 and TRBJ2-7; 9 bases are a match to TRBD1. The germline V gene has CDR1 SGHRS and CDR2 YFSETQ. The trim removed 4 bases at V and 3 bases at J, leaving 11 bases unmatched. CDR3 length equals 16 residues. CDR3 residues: CASSPGPGQGNYEQYF. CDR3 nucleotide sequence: TGCGCCAGCAGCCCGGGCCCGGGACAGGGTAACTACGAGCAGTACTTC.

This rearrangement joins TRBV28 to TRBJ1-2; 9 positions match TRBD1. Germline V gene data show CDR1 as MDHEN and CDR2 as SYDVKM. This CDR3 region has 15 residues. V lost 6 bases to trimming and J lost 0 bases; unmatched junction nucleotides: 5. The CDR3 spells CASSTGQGANYGYTF. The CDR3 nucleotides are TGTGCCAGCAGCACGGGACAGGGAGCTAACTATGGCTACACCTTC.

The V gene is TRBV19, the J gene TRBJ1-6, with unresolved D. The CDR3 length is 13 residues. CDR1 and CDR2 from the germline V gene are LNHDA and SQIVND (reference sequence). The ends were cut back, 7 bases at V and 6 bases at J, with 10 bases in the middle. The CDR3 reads CASKRDFNSPLHF. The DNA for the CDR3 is TGTGCCAGTAAGAGGGATTTTAATTCACCCCTCCACTTT.

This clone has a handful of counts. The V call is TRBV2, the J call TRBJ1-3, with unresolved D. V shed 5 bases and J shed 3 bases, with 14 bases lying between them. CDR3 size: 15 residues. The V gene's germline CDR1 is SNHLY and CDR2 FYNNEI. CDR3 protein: CASSPSSGFGNTIYF. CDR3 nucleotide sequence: TGTGCCAGCAGTCCTAGCTCTGGCTTTGGAAACACCATATATTTT. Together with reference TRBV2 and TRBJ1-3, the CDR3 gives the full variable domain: EPEVTQTPSHQVTQMGQEVILRCVPISNHLYFYWYRQILGQKVEFLVSFYNNEISEKSEIFDDQFSVERPDGSNFTLKIRSTKLEDSAMYFCASSPSSGFGNTIYFGEGSWLTVV.

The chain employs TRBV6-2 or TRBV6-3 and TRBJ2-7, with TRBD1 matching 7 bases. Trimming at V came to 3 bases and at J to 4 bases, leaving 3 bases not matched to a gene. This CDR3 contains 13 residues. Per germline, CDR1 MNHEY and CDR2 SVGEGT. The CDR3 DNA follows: TGTGCCAGCAGTTATCAGGGGGTATACGAGCAGTACGTC. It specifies CASSYQGVYEQYV.

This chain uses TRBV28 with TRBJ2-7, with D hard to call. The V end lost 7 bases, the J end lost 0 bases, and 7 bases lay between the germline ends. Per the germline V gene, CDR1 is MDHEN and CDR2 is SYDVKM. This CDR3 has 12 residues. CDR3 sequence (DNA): TGTGCCAGCACTTCTAGCTCCTACGAGCAGTACTTC. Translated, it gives CASTSSSYEQYF.

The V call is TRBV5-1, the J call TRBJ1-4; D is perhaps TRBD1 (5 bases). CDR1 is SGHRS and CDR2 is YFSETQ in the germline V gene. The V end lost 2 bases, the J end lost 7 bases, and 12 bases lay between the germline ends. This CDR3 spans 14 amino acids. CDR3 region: CASSFQGSVEKLFF. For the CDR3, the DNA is TGCGCCAGCAGCTTCCAGGGTTCTGTTGAAAAACTGTTTTTT. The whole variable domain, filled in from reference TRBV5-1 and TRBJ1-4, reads KAGVTQTPRYLIKTRGQQVTLSCSPISGHRSVSWYQQTPGQGLQFLFEYFSETQRNKGNFPGRFSGRQFSNSRSEMNVSTLELGDSALYLCASSFQGSVEKLFFGSGTQLSVL.

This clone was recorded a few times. CDR3 residues: CASTPGRRAGTDTQYF. The DNA of the CDR3 is TGTGCCAGCACCCCAGGAAGGAGGGCGGGCACAGATACGCAGTATTTT. The genes are TRBV7-2 and TRBJ2-3, with D perhaps matching TRBD2 (6 bases). Trimming pared 7 bases from V and 1 base from J, leaving 18 bases between. The CDR3 has 16 residues. Germline V lookup: CDR1 SGHTA, CDR2 FQGNSA. The whole variable domain, filled in from reference TRBV7-2 and TRBJ2-3, reads GAGVSQSPSNKVTEKGKDVELRCDPISGHTALYWYRQSLGQGLEFLIYFQGNSAPDKSGLPSDRFSAERTGGSVSTLTIQRTQQEDSAVYLCASTPGRRAGTDTQYFGPGTRLTVL.

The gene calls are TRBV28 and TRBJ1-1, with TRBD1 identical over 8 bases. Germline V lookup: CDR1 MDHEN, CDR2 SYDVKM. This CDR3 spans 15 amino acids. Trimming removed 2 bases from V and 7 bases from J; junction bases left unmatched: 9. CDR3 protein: CASSLLQTGAFEAFF. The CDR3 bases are TGTGCCAGCAGTTTACTTCAGACAGGGGCGTTTGAAGCTTTCTTT.

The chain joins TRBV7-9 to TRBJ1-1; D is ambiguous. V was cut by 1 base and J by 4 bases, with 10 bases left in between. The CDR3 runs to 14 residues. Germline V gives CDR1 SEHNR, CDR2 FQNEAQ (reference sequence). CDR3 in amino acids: CASSLVTPGTEAFF. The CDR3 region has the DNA TGTGCCAGCAGCTTAGTTACCCCGGGCACTGAAGCTTTCTTT. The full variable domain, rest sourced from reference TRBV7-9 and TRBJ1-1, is DTGVSQNPRHKITKRGQNVTFRCDPISEHNRLYWYRQTLGQGPEFLTYFQNEAQLEKSRLLSDRFSAERPKGSFSTLEIQRTEQGDSAMYLCASSLVTPGTEAFFGQGTRLTVV.

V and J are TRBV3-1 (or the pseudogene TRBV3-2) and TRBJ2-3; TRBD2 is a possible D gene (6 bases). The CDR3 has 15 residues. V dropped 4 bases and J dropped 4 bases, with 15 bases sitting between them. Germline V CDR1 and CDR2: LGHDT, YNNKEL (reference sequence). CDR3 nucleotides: TGTGCCAGCAGCCCCCATTGGGGGGTCGCAGATACGCAGTATTTT. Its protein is CASSPHWGVADTQYF.

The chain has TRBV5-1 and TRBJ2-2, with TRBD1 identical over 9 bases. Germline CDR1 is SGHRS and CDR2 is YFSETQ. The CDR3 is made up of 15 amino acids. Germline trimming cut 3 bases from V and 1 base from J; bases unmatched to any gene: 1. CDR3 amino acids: CASSWGQGNTGELFF. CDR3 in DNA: TGCGCCAGCAGCTGGGGACAGGGGAACACCGGGGAGCTGTTTTTT.

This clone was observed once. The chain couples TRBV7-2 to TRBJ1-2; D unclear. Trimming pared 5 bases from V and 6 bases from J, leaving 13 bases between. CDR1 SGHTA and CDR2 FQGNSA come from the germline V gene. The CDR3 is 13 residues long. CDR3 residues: CASSPYLTDGYTF. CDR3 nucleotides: TGTGCCAGCAGCCCGTATCTAACTGATGGCTACACCTTC.

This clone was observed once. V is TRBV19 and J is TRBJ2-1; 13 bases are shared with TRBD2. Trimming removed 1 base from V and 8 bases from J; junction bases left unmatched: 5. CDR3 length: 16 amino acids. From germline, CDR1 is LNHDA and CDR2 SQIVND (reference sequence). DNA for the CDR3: TGTGCCAGTAGTATAGTTTGGACTAGCGGGAGCGATGAGCAGTTCTTC. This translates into CASSIVWTSGSDEQFF.

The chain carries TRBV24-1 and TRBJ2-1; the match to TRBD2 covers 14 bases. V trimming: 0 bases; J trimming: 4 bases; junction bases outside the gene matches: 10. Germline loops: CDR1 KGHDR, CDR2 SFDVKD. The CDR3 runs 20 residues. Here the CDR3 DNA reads TGTGCCACCAGTGATTTGCCCATGGGACTAGCGGGAGAAAATTACAATGAGCAGTTCTTC. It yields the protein CATSDLPMGLAGENYNEQFF.